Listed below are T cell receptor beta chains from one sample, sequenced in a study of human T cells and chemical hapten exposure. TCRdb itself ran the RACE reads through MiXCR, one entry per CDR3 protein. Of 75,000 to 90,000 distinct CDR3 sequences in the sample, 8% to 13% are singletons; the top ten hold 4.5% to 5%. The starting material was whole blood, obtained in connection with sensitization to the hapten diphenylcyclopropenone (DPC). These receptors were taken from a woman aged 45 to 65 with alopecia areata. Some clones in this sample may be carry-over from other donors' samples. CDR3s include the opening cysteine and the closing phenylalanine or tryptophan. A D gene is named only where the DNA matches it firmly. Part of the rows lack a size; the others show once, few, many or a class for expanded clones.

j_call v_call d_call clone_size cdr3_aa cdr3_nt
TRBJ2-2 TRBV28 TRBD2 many CASSLLAGGPGELFF TGTGCCAGCAGTTTACTAGCGGGAGGTCCCGGGGAGCTGTTTTTT
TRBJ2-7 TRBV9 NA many CASSYQGLGDEQYF TGTGCCAGCAGCTACCAGGGGCTTGGAGACGAGCAGTACTTC
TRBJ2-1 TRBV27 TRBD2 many CASSSLGLAVGSSYNEQFF TGTGCCAGCAGCTCCCTGGGACTAGCGGTCGGGAGCTCCTACAATGAGCAGTTCTTC
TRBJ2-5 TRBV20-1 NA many CSATPGRSFQETQYF TGCAGTGCTACCCCGGGGCGGAGCTTCCAAGAGACCCAGTACTTC
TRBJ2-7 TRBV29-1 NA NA CSVEVQGTYEQYF TGCAGCGTTGAAGTCCAGGGGACGTACGAGCAGTACTTC
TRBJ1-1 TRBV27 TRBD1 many CASSFSDRGTTEAFF TGTGCCAGCAGTTTCAGCGACAGGGGTACCACTGAAGCTTTCTTT
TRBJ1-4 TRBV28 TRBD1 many CASSFSRTGEKLFF TGTGCCAGCAGTTTTTCCCGGACAGGGGAAAAACTGTTTTTT
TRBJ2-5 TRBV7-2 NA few CASSRGLRETQYF TGTGCCAGCAGCCGAGGTCTCCGGGAGACCCAGTACTTC
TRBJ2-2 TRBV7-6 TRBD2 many CASSSGLAGITGELFF TGTGCCAGCAGCTCTGGACTAGCGGGGATCACCGGGGAGCTGTTTTTT
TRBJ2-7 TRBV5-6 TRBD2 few CASSFSLADYEQYF TGTGCCAGCAGCTTTTCACTAGCGGACTACGAGCAGTACTTC
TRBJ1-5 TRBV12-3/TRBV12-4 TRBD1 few CAITTGDNNQPQHF TGTGCCATCACCACAGGGGACAACAATCAGCCCCAGCATTTT
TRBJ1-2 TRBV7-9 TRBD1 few CASSSFTGGNGYTF TGTGCCAGCAGCTCGTTTACAGGGGGGAATGGCTACACCTTC
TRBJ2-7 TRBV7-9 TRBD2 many CASSPTVGGRAAYEQYF TGTGCCAGCAGCCCCACGGTTGGCGGGAGAGCGGCCTACGAGCAGTACTTC
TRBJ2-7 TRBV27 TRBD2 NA CASSLLGTTTYEQYF TGTGCCAGCAGTTTACTAGGGACTACCACCTACGAGCAGTACTTC
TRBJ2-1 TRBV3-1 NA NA CASSITSLNEQFF TGTGCCAGCAGCATCACTTCTTTAAATGAGCAGTTCTTC
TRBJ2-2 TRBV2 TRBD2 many CASSGLAANTGELFF TGTGCCAGCAGTGGACTAGCGGCTAACACCGGGGAGCTGTTTTTT
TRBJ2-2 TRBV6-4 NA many CASTLFPNTGELFF TGTGCCAGCACCTTATTCCCGAACACCGGGGAGCTGTTTTTT
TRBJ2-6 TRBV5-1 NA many CASSPAVGAGANVLTF TGCGCCAGCAGCCCGGCGGTCGGGGCTGGGGCCAACGTCCTGACTTTC
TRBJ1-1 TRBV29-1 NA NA CSVSGFNTEAFF TGCAGCGTTTCGGGGTTCAACACTGAAGCTTTCTTT
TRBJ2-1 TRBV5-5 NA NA CASSLGPTGHNEQFF TGTGCCAGCAGCTTGGGACCCACCGGCCACAATGAGCAGTTCTTC
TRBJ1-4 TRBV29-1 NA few CSVEDVGHGEKLFF TGCAGCGTTGAAGATGTGGGGCATGGTGAAAAACTGTTTTTT
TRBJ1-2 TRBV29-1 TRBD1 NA CSVGTGGFDGYTF TGCAGCGTGGGAACAGGGGGCTTTGATGGCTACACCTTC
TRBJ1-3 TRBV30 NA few CAWRGNAGNTIYF TGTGCCTGGCGGGGGAACGCTGGAAACACCATATATTTT
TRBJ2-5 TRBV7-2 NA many CASSLRGETQYF TGTGCCAGCAGCTTAAGGGGAGAGACCCAGTACTTC